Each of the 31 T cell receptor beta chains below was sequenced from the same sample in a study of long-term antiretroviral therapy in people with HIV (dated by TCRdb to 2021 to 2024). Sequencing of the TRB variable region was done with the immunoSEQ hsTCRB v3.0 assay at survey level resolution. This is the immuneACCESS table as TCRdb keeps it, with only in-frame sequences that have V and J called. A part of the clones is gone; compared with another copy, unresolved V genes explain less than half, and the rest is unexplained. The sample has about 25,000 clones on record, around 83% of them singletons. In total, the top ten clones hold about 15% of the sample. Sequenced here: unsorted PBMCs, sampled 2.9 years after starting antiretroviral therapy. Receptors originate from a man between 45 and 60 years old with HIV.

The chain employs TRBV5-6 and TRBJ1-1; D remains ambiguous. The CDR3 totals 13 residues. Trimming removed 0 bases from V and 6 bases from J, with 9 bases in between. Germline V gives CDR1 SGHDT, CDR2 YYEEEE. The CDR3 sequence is CASSLEQSPEAFF. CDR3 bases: TGTGCCAGCAGCTTGGAGCAGAGCCCTGAAGCTTTCTTT.

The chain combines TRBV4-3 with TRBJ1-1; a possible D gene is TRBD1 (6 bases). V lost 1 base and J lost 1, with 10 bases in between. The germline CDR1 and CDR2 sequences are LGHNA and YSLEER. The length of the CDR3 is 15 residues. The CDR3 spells CASSQGWGRNTEAFF. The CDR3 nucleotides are TGCGCCAGCAGCCAAGGATGGGGGCGGAACACTGAAGCTTTCTTT.

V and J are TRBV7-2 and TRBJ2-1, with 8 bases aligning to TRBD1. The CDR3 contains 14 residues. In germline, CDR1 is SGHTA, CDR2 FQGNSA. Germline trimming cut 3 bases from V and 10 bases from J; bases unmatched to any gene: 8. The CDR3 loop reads CASSFDRGGAEQFF. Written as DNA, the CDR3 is TGTGCCAGCAGCTTTGACAGGGGAGGCGCAGAGCAGTTCTTC. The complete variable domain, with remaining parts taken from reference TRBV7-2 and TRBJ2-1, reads GAGVSQSPSNKVTEKGKDVELRCDPISGHTALYWYRQSLGQGLEFLIYFQGNSAPDKSGLPSDRFSAERTGGSVSTLTIQRTQQEDSAVYLCASSFDRGGAEQFFGPGTRLTVL.

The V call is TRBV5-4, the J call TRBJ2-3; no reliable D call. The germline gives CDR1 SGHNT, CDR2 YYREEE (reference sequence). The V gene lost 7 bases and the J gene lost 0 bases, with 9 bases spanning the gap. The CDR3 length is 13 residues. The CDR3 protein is CASSRASTDTQYF. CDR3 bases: TGTGCCAGCTCCCGTGCTAGCACAGATACGCAGTATTTT.

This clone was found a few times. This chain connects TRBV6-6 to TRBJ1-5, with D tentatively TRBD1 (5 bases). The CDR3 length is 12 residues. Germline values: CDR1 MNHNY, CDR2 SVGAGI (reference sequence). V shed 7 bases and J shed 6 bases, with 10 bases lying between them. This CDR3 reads CASNPGGQPQHF. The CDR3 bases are TGTGCCAGCAACCCGGGGGGTCAGCCCCAGCATTTT.

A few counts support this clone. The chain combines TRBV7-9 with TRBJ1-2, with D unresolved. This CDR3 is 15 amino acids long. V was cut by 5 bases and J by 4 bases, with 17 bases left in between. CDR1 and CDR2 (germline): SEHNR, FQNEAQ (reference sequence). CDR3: CASSLSGGRGYGYTF. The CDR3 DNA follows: TGTGCCAGCAGCCTCTCAGGAGGGCGGGGCTATGGCTACACCTTC.

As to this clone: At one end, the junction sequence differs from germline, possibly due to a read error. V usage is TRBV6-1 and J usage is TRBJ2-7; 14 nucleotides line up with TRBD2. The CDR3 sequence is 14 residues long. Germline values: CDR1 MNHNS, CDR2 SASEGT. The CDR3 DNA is TGTGCCACGACTAGCGGGGGGGCCTCCGACGAGCAGTACTTC. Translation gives CATTSGGASDEQYF.

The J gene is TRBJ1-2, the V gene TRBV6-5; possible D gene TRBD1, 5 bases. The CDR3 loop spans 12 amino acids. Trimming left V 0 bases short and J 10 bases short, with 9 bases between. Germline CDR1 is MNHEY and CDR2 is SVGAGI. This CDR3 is CASSYSGRDYTF. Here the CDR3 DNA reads TGTGCCAGCAGTTACTCAGGCAGGGACTACACCTTC.

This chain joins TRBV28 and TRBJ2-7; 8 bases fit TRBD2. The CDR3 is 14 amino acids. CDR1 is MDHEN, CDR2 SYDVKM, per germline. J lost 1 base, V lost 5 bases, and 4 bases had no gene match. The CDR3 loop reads CASSRGGLSYEQYF. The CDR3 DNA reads TGTGCCAGCAGTCGCGGGGGGCTATCCTACGAGCAGTACTTC.

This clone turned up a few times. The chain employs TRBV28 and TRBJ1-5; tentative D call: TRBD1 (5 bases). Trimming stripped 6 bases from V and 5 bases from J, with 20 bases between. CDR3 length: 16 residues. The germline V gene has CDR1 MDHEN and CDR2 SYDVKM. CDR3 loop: CASRSYTDRYHQPQHF. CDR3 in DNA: TGTGCCAGCAGGTCATATACCGACAGATATCATCAGCCCCAGCATTTT.

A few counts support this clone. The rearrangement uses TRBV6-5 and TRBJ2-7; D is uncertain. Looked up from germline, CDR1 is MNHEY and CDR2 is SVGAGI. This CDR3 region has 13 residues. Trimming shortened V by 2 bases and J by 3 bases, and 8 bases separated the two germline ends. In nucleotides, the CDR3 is TGTGCCAGCAGTTACGCAGAGATCTACGAGCAGTACTTC. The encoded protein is CASSYAEIYEQYF.

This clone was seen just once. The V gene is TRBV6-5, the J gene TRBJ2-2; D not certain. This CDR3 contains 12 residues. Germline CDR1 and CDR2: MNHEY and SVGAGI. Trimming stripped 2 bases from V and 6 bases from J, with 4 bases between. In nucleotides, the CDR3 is TGTGCCAGCAGTTACGGGGCCGGGGAGCTGTTTTTT. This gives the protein CASSYGAGELFF.

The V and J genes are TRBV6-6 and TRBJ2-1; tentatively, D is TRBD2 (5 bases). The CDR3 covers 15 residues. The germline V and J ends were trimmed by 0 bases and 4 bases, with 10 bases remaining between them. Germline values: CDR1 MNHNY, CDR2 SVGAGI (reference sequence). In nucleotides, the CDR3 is TGTGCCAGCAGTTACTCGAGTGCGGGTTACAATGAGCAGTTCTTC. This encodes CASSYSSAGYNEQFF.

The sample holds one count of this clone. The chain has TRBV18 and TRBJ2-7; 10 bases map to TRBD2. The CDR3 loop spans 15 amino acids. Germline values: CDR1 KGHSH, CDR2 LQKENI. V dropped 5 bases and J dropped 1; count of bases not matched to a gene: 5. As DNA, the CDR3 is TGTGCCAGCTCATCTAGCGGGGGCTCTTCCTACGAGCAGTACTTC. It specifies CASSSSGGSSYEQYF.

This CDR3 reads CASSPPYRVRYEQYF. The CDR3 DNA follows: TGTGCCAGCAGCCCCCCTTACAGGGTTAGGTACGAGCAGTACTTC. The chain is built from TRBV5-8 and TRBJ2-7; D may be TRBD1 (6 bases). Looked up from germline, CDR1 is SGHTS and CDR2 is YDEGEE. CDR3 length equals 15 residues. V gave up 4 bases and J gave up 4 bases, with 18 bases separating them. The full variable domain, completed using reference TRBV5-8 and TRBJ2-7, is EAGVTQSPTHLIKTRGQQATLRCSPISGHTSVYWYQQALGLGLQFLLWYDEGEERNRGNFPPRFSGRQFPNYSSELNVNALELEDSALYLCASSPPYRVRYEQYFGPGTRLTVT.

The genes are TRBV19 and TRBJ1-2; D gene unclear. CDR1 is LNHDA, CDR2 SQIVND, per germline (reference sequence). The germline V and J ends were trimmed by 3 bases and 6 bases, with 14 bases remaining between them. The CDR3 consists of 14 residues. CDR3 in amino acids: CASSMRGIQNGYTF. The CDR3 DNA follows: TGTGCCAGTAGTATGAGAGGAATTCAAAATGGCTACACCTTC.

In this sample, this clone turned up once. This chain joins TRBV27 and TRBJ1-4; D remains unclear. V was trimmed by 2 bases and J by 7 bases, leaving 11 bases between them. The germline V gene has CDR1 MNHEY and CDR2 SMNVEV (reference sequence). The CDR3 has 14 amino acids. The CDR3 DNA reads TGTGCCAGCAGTTTAGGCAGGTTTGGTGAAAAACTGTTTTTT. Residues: CASSLGRFGEKLFF.

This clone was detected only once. As DNA, the CDR3 is TGTGCCAGCAGTGAGGGGGCCTCTCTCTCCTACGAGCAGTACTTC. Residues: CASSEGASLSYEQYF. The rearrangement joins TRBV6-1 to TRBJ2-7; D perhaps matches TRBD1 (6 bases). The length of the CDR3 is 15 residues. The germline V and J ends were trimmed by 3 bases and 0 bases, with 12 bases remaining between them. CDR1 and CDR2 (germline): MNHNS, SASEGT.

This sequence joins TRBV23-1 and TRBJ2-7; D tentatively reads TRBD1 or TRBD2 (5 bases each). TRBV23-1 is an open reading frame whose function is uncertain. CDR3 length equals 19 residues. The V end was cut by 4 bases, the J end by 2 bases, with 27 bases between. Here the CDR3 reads CASSPSLRTGTRIPYEQYF. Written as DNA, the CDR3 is TGCGCCAGCAGTCCATCACTACGGACCGGGACCCGAATCCCCTACGAGCAGTACTTC.

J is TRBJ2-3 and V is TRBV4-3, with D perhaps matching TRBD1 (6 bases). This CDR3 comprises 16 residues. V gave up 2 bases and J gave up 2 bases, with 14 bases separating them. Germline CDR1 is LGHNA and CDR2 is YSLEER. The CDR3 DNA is TGCGCCAGCAGCCAAATCGGAACAGGGTTCACAGATACGCAGTATTTT. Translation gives CASSQIGTGFTDTQYF.

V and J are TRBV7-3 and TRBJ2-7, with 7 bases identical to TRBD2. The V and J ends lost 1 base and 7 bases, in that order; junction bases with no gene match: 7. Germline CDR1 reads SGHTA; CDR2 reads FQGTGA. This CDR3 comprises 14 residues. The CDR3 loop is CASSLNEGRGEQYF. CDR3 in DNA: TGTGCCAGCAGCTTAAATGAGGGGAGGGGAGAGCAGTACTTC.

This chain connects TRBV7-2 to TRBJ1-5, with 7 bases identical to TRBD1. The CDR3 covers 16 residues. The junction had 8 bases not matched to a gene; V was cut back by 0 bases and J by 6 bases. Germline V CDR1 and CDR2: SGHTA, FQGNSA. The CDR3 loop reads CASSLAGTASGQPQHF. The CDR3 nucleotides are TGTGCCAGCAGCTTAGCCGGGACAGCCTCGGGTCAGCCCCAGCATTTT. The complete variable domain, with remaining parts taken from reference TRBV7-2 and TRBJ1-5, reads GAGVSQSPSNKVTEKGKDVELRCDPISGHTALYWYRQSLGQGLEFLIYFQGNSAPDKSGLPSDRFSAERTGGSVSTLTIQRTQQEDSAVYLCASSLAGTASGQPQHFGDGTRLSIL.

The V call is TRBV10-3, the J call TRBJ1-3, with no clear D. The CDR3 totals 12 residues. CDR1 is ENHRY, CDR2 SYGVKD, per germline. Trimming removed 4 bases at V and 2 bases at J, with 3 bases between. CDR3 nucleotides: TGTGCCATCAGTGGACCTGGAAACACCATATATTTT. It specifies CAISGPGNTIYF.

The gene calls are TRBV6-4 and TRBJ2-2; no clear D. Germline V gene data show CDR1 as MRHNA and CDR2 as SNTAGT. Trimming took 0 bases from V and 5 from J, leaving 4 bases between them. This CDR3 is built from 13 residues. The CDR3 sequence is CASSDSETGELFF. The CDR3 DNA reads TGTGCCAGCAGTGACTCAGAGACCGGGGAGCTGTTTTTT.

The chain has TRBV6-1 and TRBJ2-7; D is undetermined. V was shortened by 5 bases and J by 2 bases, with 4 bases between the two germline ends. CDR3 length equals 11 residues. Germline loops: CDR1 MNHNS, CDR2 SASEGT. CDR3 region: CASSSPYEQYF. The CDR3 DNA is TGTGCCAGCAGTTCCCCCTACGAGCAGTACTTC.

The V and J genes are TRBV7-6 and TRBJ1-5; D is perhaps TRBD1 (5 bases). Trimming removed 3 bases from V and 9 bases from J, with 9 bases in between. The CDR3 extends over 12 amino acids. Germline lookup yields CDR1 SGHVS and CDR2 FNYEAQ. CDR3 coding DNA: TGTGCCAGCAGCTTGATTAGGGGGCCCCAGCATTTT. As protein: CASSLIRGPQHF. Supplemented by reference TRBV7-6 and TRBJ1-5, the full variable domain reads GAGVSQSPRYKVTKRGQDVALRCDPISGHVSLYWYRQALGQGPEFLTYFNYEAQQDKSGLPNDRFSAERPEGSISTLTIQRTEQRDSAMYRCASSLIRGPQHFGDGTRLSIL.

CDR3 bases: TGTGCCAGCAGCTACAGGGGCAATTCAGCTTTCTTT. Translation: CASSYRGNSAFF. The chain joins TRBV7-2 to TRBJ1-1, with 7 bases that match TRBD1. Germline assignment: CDR1 SGHTA and CDR2 FQGNSA. The CDR3 runs to 12 residues. Trimming removed 4 bases from V and 10 bases from J; junction bases left unmatched: 6.

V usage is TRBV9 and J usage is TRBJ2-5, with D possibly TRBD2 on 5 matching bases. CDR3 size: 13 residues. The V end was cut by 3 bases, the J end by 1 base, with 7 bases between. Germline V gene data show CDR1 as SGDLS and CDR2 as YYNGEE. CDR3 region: CASSGGVQETQYF. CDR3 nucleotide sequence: TGTGCCAGCAGCGGGGGAGTCCAAGAGACCCAGTACTTC.

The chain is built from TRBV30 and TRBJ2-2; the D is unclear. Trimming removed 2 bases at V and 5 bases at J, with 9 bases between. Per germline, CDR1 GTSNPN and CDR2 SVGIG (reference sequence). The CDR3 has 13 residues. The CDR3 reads CAWSIDLTGELFF. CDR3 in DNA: TGTGCCTGGAGTATCGATTTGACCGGGGAGCTGTTTTTT.

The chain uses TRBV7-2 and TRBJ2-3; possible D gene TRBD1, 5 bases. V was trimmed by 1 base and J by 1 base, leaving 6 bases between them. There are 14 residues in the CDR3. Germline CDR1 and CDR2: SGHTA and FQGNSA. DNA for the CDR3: TGTGCCAGCAGCTTAGAGGGGCGCACAGATACGCAGTATTTT. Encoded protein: CASSLEGRTDTQYF.

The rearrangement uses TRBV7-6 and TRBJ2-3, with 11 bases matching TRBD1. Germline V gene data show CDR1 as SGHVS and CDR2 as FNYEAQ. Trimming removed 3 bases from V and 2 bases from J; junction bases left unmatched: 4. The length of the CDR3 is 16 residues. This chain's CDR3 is CASSFGTGGTTDTQYF. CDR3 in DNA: TGTGCCAGCAGCTTTGGGACAGGGGGTACCACAGATACGCAGTATTTT.